These 26 T cell receptor beta chains were all obtained from the same sample, sequenced in a study of OX40 agonist ivuxolimab in advanced cancers. Some clones are missing from TCRdb's copy, which holds only in-frame ones; the method was immunoSEQ multiplex PCR. The repertoire holds some 41,000 clones, with around nine tenths as singletons. The material sequenced was CD4+ or CD8+ T cells sorted from blood, taken in a trial of the OX40 agonist ivuxolimab. All receptors derive from an adult with an advanced solid tumor such as melanoma, head and neck, liver or kidney cancer.

This chain uses TRBV7-2 with TRBJ2-7; 11 bases are shared with TRBD1. Germline CDR1 reads SGHTA; CDR2 reads FQGNSA. The CDR3 loop spans 15 amino acids. The V segment lost 2 bases and the J segment 4 bases; nucleotides outside the gene matches: 4. CDR3 sequence: CASSLIGQGAYEQYF. The CDR3 coding sequence is TGTGCCAGCAGCTTAATCGGACAGGGGGCTTACGAGCAGTACTTC.

The chain recombines TRBV19 with TRBJ2-3; 9 nucleotides agree with TRBD2. The CDR3 extends over 14 amino acids. V shed 4 bases and J 4 bases; nucleotides not matched to a gene: 3. Germline values: CDR1 LNHDA, CDR2 SQIVND (reference sequence). For the CDR3, the DNA is TGTGCCAGTAGTAGCGGGGGGGCCCCAGATACGCAGTATTTT. This codes for CASSSGGAPDTQYF.

The rearrangement links TRBV7-7 to TRBJ2-1; a possible D gene is TRBD1 (6 bases). V lost 2 bases, J lost 5 bases, and 13 bases lay in between. Germline V gene sequence: CDR1 SSHAT, CDR2 FNYEAQ (reference sequence). The CDR3 is 15 amino acids. The CDR3: CASSLNQGTHNEQFF. The CDR3 nucleotides read TGTGCCAGCAGCTTAAATCAGGGGACACACAATGAGCAGTTCTTC.

The chain carries TRBV7-2 and TRBJ1-1; no reliable D call. Germline V gives CDR1 SGHTA, CDR2 FQGNSA. The length of the CDR3 is 13 residues. V was shortened by 1 base and J by 5 bases, with 8 bases between the two germline ends. This chain's CDR3 is CASSLEAETEAFF. The CDR3 DNA sequence: TGTGCCAGCAGCTTAGAGGCAGAAACTGAAGCTTTCTTT.

J is TRBJ1-1 and V is TRBV19; a weak D match, TRBD1 (6 bases). The germline V and J ends were trimmed by 3 bases and 7 bases, with 12 bases remaining between them. Germline CDR1 LNHDA, CDR2 SQIVND (reference sequence). The CDR3 totals 13 residues. This CDR3 reads CASSIRRQDEAFF. The CDR3 DNA reads TGTGCCAGTAGTATTCGGAGACAGGATGAAGCTTTCTTT.

The V call is TRBV9, the J call TRBJ2-3; 13 bases agree with TRBD2. With V trimmed by 2 bases and J by 6 bases, 6 bases remained unmatched. CDR1 is SGDLS and CDR2 is YYNGEE in the germline V gene. The CDR3 totals 16 residues. CDR3 coding DNA: TGTGCCAGCAGCGTCGGGACTAGCGGGAATTCCGATACGCAGTATTTT. Amino acids: CASSVGTSGNSDTQYF.

This chain connects TRBV6-6 to TRBJ2-2; D uncertain. This CDR3 region has 13 residues. Deletions cut 0 bases from V and 4 bases from J, with 3 bases between. Per the germline V gene, CDR1 is MNHNY and CDR2 is SVGAGI (reference sequence). In nucleotides, the CDR3 is TGTGCCAGCAGTTACTCCGGCACCGGGGAGCTGTTTTTT. The encoded protein is CASSYSGTGELFF.

The chain links TRBV19 to TRBJ1-4, with D possibly being TRBD1 (5 bases). Trimming removed 7 bases from V and 8 bases from J, with 17 bases in between. The CDR3 consists of 14 residues. Looked up from germline, CDR1 is LNHDA and CDR2 is SQIVND (reference sequence). For the CDR3, the DNA is TGTGCCAGTATCGAGGGGAGGTTAAAAGAAAAACTGTTTTTT. This sequence encodes CASIEGRLKEKLFF. Full variable domain (remainder filled in from reference TRBV19 and TRBJ1-4): DGGITQSPKYLFRKEGQNVTLSCEQNLNHDAMYWYRQDPGQGLRLIYYSQIVNDFQKGDIAEGYSVSREKKESFPLTVTSAQKNPTAFYLCASIEGRLKEKLFFGSGTQLSVL.

The count of this clone is one. The chain links TRBV9 to TRBJ1-2; 10 nucleotides line up with TRBD1. Germline assignment: CDR1 SGDLS and CDR2 YYNGEE. J was trimmed by 3 bases and V by 3 bases; bases with no gene match: 14. This CDR3 has 18 residues. This CDR3 reads CASSANHRDRGGDYGYTF. Here the CDR3 DNA reads TGTGCCAGCAGCGCCAACCACCGGGACAGGGGAGGGGACTATGGCTACACCTTC. Combining the CDR3 with reference TRBV9 and TRBJ1-2 gives the whole variable domain DSGVTQTPKHLITATGQRVTLRCSPRSGDLSVYWYQQSLDQGLQFLIQYYNGEERAKGNILERFSAQQFPDLHSELNLSSLELGDSALYFCASSANHRDRGGDYGYTFGSGTRLTVV.

The chain has TRBV7-9 and TRBJ2-3, with no clear D. The CDR3 covers 13 residues. Germline V gives CDR1 SEHNR, CDR2 FQNEAQ (reference sequence). Deletions cut 5 bases from V and 1 base from J, with 7 bases between. CDR3 sequence: CASSQQRTDTQYF. Written as DNA, the CDR3 is TGTGCCAGCAGCCAGCAGCGCACAGATACGCAGTATTTT.

This chain uses TRBV28 with TRBJ1-5; 10 bases fit TRBD1. This CDR3 contains 16 residues. After removal of 6 bases from V and 4 bases from J, the junction contained 9 bases not matched to a gene. Germline-derived CDR1 and CDR2 are MDHEN and SYDVKM. As DNA, the CDR3 is TGTGCCAGCAGCTACGCGACAGGGGGCAAAAATCAGCCCCAGCATTTT. Its protein is CASSYATGGKNQPQHF.

DNA of the CDR3: TGCGCCAGCAGCCAAGATCATATTACTAATGAAAAACTGTTTTTT. Encoded protein: CASSQDHITNEKLFF. V usage is TRBV4-1 and J usage is TRBJ1-4; D gene ambiguous. This CDR3 region has 15 residues. Germline V lookup: CDR1 MGHRA, CDR2 YSYEKL. V was pared by 0 bases and J by 2 bases, with 7 bases between.

J is TRBJ1-1 and V is TRBV11-2, with a tentative D call TRBD1 (6 bases). The CDR3 runs to 15 residues. V was shortened by 2 bases and J by 1 base, with 11 bases between the two germline ends. Germline V lookup: CDR1 SGHAT, CDR2 FQNNGV. CDR3 DNA: TGTGCCAGCAGCTTACAGGGGAGGAAGAACACTGAAGCTTTCTTT. Residues: CASSLQGRKNTEAFF. Full variable domain (missing parts from reference TRBV11-2 and TRBJ1-1): EAGVAQSPRYKIIEKRQSVAFWCNPISGHATLYWYQQILGQGPKLLIQFQNNGVVDDSQLPKDRFSAERLKGVDSTLKIQPAKLEDSAVYLCASSLQGRKNTEAFFGQGTRLTVV.

The rearrangement links TRBV5-4 to TRBJ2-1; 9 bases are shared with TRBD2. Germline CDR1 and CDR2: SGHNT and YYREEE (reference sequence). V was clipped by 3 bases and J by 7 bases; unmatched bases: 8. The CDR3 spans 15 residues. The CDR3 loop is CASSSGTSTRNEQFF. In nucleotides, the CDR3 is TGTGCCAGCAGCTCCGGGACTAGCACACGAAATGAGCAGTTCTTC.

The V and J genes are TRBV5-4 and TRBJ1-2, with a possible D match to TRBD1 (5 bases). With 4 bases removed from V and 6 bases from J, the gap between germline ends came to 13 bases. From germline, CDR1 is SGHNT and CDR2 YYREEE (reference sequence). The CDR3 runs to 13 residues. The chain's CDR3 is CASSRAGGNGYTF. In nucleotides, the CDR3 is TGTGCCAGCAGCCGCGCGGGGGGGAATGGCTACACCTTC.

The J gene is TRBJ1-6, the V gene TRBV28; weak D call: TRBD1 (6 bases). Germline CDR1 and CDR2: MDHEN and SYDVKM. The V and J ends lost 2 bases and 8 bases respectively, with 16 bases between them. The length of the CDR3 is 16 residues. The DNA of the CDR3 is TGTGCCAGCAGTTTAATCTACAAGGGGGGGGATTCACCCCTCCACTTT. The encoded protein is CASSLIYKGGDSPLHF.

The chain couples TRBV7-9 to TRBJ1-1; the D gene is possibly TRBD1 (5 bases). Trimming cost V 5 bases and J 0 bases, with 10 bases left between them. Germline V lookup: CDR1 SEHNR, CDR2 FQNEAQ (reference sequence). There are 14 residues in the CDR3. In nucleotides, the CDR3 is TGTGCCAGCAGCGTGGACATCTTGAACACTGAAGCTTTCTTT. This sequence encodes CASSVDILNTEAFF.

The V call is TRBV20-1, the J call TRBJ2-5; D uncertain. The CDR3 is 11 residues long. The ends were cut back, 2 bases at V and 4 bases at J, with 5 bases in the middle. The germline V gene encodes CDR1 DFQATT and CDR2 SNEGSKA (reference sequence). CDR3 DNA sequence: TGCAGTGCTAGACTGGGAGAGACCCAGTACTTC. Translating gives CSARLGETQYF.

This clone has a single count. This CDR3 is CASSARLSPPTDTQYF. As DNA, the CDR3 is TGTGCCAGCAGCGCCAGACTCAGCCCCCCCACAGATACGCAGTATTTT. The gene calls are TRBV9 and TRBJ2-3, with unresolved D. Germline V gene sequence: CDR1 SGDLS, CDR2 YYNGEE. V lost 3 bases and J lost 2, with 16 bases in between. The CDR3 spans 16 residues. Supplemented by reference TRBV9 and TRBJ2-3, the full variable domain reads DSGVTQTPKHLITATGQRVTLRCSPRSGDLSVYWYQQSLDQGLQFLIQYYNGEERAKGNILERFSAQQFPDLHSELNLSSLELGDSALYFCASSARLSPPTDTQYFGPGTRLTVL.

The chain couples TRBV6-1 to TRBJ2-3; D may be TRBD2 (6 bases). Germline assignment: CDR1 MNHNS and CDR2 SASEGT. V was shortened by 4 bases and J by 5 bases, with 22 bases between the two germline ends. The CDR3 sequence is 17 residues long. CDR3: CASSGGSGAGGLDTQYF. DNA of the CDR3: TGTGCCAGCAGTGGTGGCAGTGGAGCGGGTGGGTTAGATACGCAGTATTTT.

The chain has TRBV10-3 and TRBJ2-5, with D unclear. The CDR3 extends over 14 amino acids. CDR1 is ENHRY, CDR2 SYGVKD, per germline. Trimming removed 0 bases at V and 2 bases at J, with 7 bases between. DNA for the CDR3: TGTGCCATCAGTGAGTCGAACCCGCAAGAGACCCAGTACTTC. The encoded protein is CAISESNPQETQYF.

The rearrangement uses TRBV7-9 and TRBJ2-3; 9 nucleotides match TRBD2. V dropped 8 bases and J dropped 2; count of bases not matched to a gene: 2. The germline V gene encodes CDR1 SEHNR and CDR2 FQNEAQ (reference sequence). This CDR3 is 13 amino acids long. CDR3 sequence reads: CASLAGHTDTQYF. CDR3 coding DNA: TGTGCCAGCCTAGCGGGACACACAGATACGCAGTATTTT.

The chain has TRBV7-8 and TRBJ2-7; 7 nucleotides match TRBD1. V was pared by 5 bases and J by 0 bases, with 7 bases of the junction left unmatched. CDR1 is SGHVS, CDR2 FQNEAQ, per germline. The CDR3 is made up of 15 amino acids. The CDR3 DNA is TGTGCCAGCAGCCGACAGGGCGGTGGCTCCTACGAGCAGTACTTC. It is translated as CASSRQGGGSYEQYF. Filled out from reference TRBV7-8 and TRBJ2-7, the complete variable domain reads GAGVSQSPRYKVAKRGQDVALRCDPISGHVSLFWYQQALGQGPEFLTYFQNEAQLDKSGLPSDRFFAERPEGSVSTLKIQRTQQEDSAVYLCASSRQGGGSYEQYFGPGTRLTVT.

By frequency in the sample, this clone is medium-sized. The chain recombines TRBV7-9 with TRBJ2-7; possible D gene TRBD2, 6 bases. Trimming removed 0 bases from V and 2 bases from J, with 11 bases in between. CDR3 length: 15 residues. The germline gives CDR1 SEHNR, CDR2 FQNEAQ (reference sequence). CDR3 sequence: CASSLAGGSTYEQYF. CDR3 DNA: TGTGCCAGCAGCTTAGCTGGGGGGTCAACCTACGAGCAGTACTTC.

The chain carries TRBV10-3 and TRBJ2-2, with D perhaps TRBD2 (5 bases). CDR1 is ENHRY, CDR2 SYGVKD, per germline. The CDR3 has 15 amino acids. Trimming stripped 6 bases from V and 1 base from J, with 12 bases between. The CDR3 loop reads CAIRTSGENTGELFF. CDR3 in DNA: TGTGCCATCAGGACATCCGGGGAGAACACCGGGGAGCTGTTTTTT.

The J gene is TRBJ1-1, the V gene TRBV19; D not certain. Between the trimmed V and J ends, which lost 7 bases and 3 bases, there was a span of 12 bases. The CDR3 runs to 13 residues. Germline V gene data show CDR1 as LNHDA and CDR2 as SQIVND (reference sequence). The CDR3 sequence is CASKKQVDTEAFF. In DNA form, the CDR3 reads TGTGCCAGTAAAAAGCAGGTAGACACTGAAGCTTTCTTT.